This TCR beta chain comes out of a study of T cell responses to AZD1222 COVID-19 vaccine. This clone was recorded once. What it binds is unknown. Both about-4-week and about-12-week second-dose recipients were combined. Points from the study as a whole: Repertoire sampling was restricted to post-peak T cell response timepoints. Compared with day 0, the breadth and depth of the Spike-specific TCR repertoire rose significantly after two doses of AZD1222.

Only in-frame clones appear in the TCRdb table, and some are missing; sequencing was by immunoSEQ multiplex PCR. The table has about 130,000 clones, 90% to 95% seen once; the top ten hold about 6.7%. This CDR3 is 14 amino acids long. V dropped 6 bases and J dropped 4 bases, with 15 bases sitting between them. Germline CDR1 MNHEY, CDR2 SVGAGI. The source was peripheral blood, collected 28 days after the second AZD1222 dose. The rearrangement joins TRBV6-5 to TRBJ1-1, with D perhaps TRBD1 (6 bases). This clonotype originated in an adult who received the AZD1222 COVID-19 vaccine. The CDR3 sequence: CASSLRGGSTEAFF. For the CDR3, the DNA is TGTGCCAGCAGCCTGAGAGGGGGTTCCACTGAAGCTTTCTTT.